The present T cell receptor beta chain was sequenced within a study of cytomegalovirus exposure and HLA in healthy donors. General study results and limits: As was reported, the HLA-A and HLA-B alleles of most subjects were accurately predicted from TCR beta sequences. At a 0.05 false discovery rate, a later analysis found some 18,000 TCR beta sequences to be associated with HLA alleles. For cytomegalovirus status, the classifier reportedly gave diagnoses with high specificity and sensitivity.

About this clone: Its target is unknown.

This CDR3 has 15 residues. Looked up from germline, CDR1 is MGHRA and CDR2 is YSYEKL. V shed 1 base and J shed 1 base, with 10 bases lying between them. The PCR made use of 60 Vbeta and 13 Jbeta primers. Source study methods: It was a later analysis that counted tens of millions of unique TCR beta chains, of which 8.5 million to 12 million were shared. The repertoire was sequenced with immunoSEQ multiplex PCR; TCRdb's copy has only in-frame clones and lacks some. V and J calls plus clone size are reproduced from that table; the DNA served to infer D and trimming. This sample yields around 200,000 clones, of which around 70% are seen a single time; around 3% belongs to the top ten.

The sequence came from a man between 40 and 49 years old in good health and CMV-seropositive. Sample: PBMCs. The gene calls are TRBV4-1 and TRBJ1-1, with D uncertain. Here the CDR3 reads CASSQGKAENTEAFF. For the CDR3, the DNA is TGCGCCAGCAGCCAAGGCAAAGCGGAGAACACTGAAGCTTTCTTT.